Shown below are 12 T cell receptor beta chains from a single sample sequenced in a study of cytomegalovirus exposure and HLA in healthy donors. 60 Vbeta and 13 Jbeta primers were used in PCR. Produced via immunoSEQ multiplex PCR; TCRdb's table is partial and in-frame only. The table for this sample gives about 200,000 clones. The sequenced material came from PBMCs. The source of these receptors is a girl under 10 years old in good health and CMV-seropositive.

V and J are TRBV5-1 and TRBJ2-1, with 10 bases aligning to TRBD2. This CDR3 has 14 amino acids. Germline-derived CDR1 and CDR2 are SGHRS and YFSETQ. The V and J ends lost 4 bases and 6 bases, in that order; junction bases with no gene match: 4. The CDR3 DNA follows: TGCGCCAGCAGCCGGACTAGCGGAGTCAATGAGCAGTTCTTC. Translated: CASSRTSGVNEQFF.

The chain is built from TRBV4-1 and TRBJ2-1, with 10 bases aligning to TRBD1. The CDR3 loop spans 15 amino acids. With 2 bases clipped from V and 5 bases from J, the junction kept 3 bases outside the gene matches. Per germline, CDR1 MGHRA and CDR2 YSYEKL. In nucleotides, the CDR3 is TGCGCCAGCAGCCAAAGACAGGGGGCGGACAATGAGCAGTTCTTC. This encodes CASSQRQGADNEQFF.

The chain has TRBV28 and TRBJ1-4, with 10 nucleotides matching TRBD1. The CDR3 runs 13 residues. Trimming removed 7 bases from V and 14 bases from J; junction bases left unmatched: 10. Germline-derived CDR1 and CDR2 are MDHEN and SYDVKM. CDR3 in amino acids: CASTGQGLEGLFF. The CDR3 bases are TGTGCCAGCACGGGACAGGGGCTAGAAGGTCTGTTTTTT.

V and J are TRBV7-3 and TRBJ2-5; no firm D call. This CDR3 has 16 residues. CDR1 is SGHTA and CDR2 is FQGTGA in the germline V gene. Trimming left V 1 base short and J 2 bases short, with 14 bases between. The CDR3 DNA is TGTGCCAGCAGCTTAAGCCCCTCAACAGTTCAAGAGACCCAGTACTTC. Its protein product is CASSLSPSTVQETQYF.

The chain combines TRBV15 with TRBJ1-5; TRBD1 aligns across 7 bases. The germline gives CDR1 LNHNV, CDR2 YYDKDF (reference sequence). Trimming cost V 4 bases and J 5 bases; bases outside gene matches: 2. This CDR3 is 13 amino acids long. The CDR3 DNA sequence: TGTGCCACCAGCATAGGACAGGATCAGCCCCAGCATTTT. It encodes CATSIGQDQPQHF. The full variable domain, completed using reference TRBV15 and TRBJ1-5, is DAMVIQNPRYQVTQFGKPVTLSCSQTLNHNVMYWYQQKSSQAPKLLFHYYDKDFNNEADTPDNFQSRRPNTSFCFLDIRSPGLGDTAMYLCATSIGQDQPQHFGDGTRLSIL.

The V gene is TRBV2, the J gene TRBJ1-4, with TRBD1 identical over 7 bases. The CDR3 spans 17 residues. The J segment lost 6 bases and the V segment lost 1 base, leaving 11 bases of the junction unmatched. From germline, CDR1 is SNHLY and CDR2 FYNNEI. The CDR3 region is CASSEEGQVLWDEKLFF. The CDR3 coding sequence is TGTGCCAGCAGTGAAGAAGGACAGGTCTTATGGGATGAAAAACTGTTTTTT. Using reference TRBV2 and TRBJ1-4 for the parts outside the CDR3, the full variable domain is EPEVTQTPSHQVTQMGQEVILRCVPISNHLYFYWYRQILGQKVEFLVSFYNNEISEKSEIFDDQFSVERPDGSNFTLKIRSTKLEDSAMYFCASSEEGQVLWDEKLFFGSGTQLSVL.

The V gene is TRBV4-1, the J gene TRBJ2-7; a weak D match, TRBD2 (5 bases). V lost 4 bases, J lost 5 bases, and 9 bases lay in between. The CDR3 consists of 12 residues. From germline, CDR1 is MGHRA and CDR2 YSYEKL. The chain's CDR3 is CASSRYGDEQYF. CDR3 bases: TGCGCCAGCAGCCGCTACGGGGACGAGCAGTACTTC.

J is TRBJ2-7 and V is TRBV7-6; 7 positions match TRBD2. Germline CDR1 reads SGHVS; CDR2 reads FNYEAQ. CDR3 size: 18 residues. J was trimmed by 7 bases and V by 2 bases; bases with no gene match: 20. CDR3 in amino acids: CASSLRGDLGPSLEEQYF. CDR3 DNA: TGTGCCAGCAGCTTACGGGGGGACTTGGGACCTTCTCTAGAGGAGCAGTACTTC.

The V call is TRBV6-5, the J call TRBJ2-7, with TRBD1 identical over 9 bases. Losses at the gene ends were 0 bases for V and 4 bases for J; bases not matched to a gene: 4. The CDR3 consists of 15 residues. The germline CDR1 and CDR2 sequences are MNHEY and SVGAGI. The CDR3 nucleotides read TGTGCCAGCAGTTACTCAGCGGGACAGGGTTACGAGCAGTACTTC. Translating gives CASSYSAGQGYEQYF.

CDR3 amino acids: CASSLRGNGYTF. As DNA, the CDR3 is TGTGCCAGCAGTTTGAGGGGGAATGGCTACACCTTC. The gene calls are TRBV28 and TRBJ1-2; D might be TRBD1 (6 bases). This CDR3 spans 12 amino acids. Germline V lookup: CDR1 MDHEN, CDR2 SYDVKM. Trimming cost V 3 bases and J 6 bases, with 8 bases left between them.

V and J are TRBV4-2 and TRBJ2-3, with D possibly matching TRBD2 (6 bases). Trimming removed 4 bases at V and 0 bases at J, with 8 bases between. Germline values: CDR1 LGHNA, CDR2 YNFKEQ. CDR3 size: 14 residues. The CDR3, as DNA: TGTGCCAGCAGCCCGGGGGATAGCACAGATACGCAGTATTTT. It translates to CASSPGDSTDTQYF.

The chain couples TRBV2 to TRBJ2-7; TRBD2 agrees at 10 bases. The CDR3 is made up of 17 amino acids. Germline loops: CDR1 SNHLY, CDR2 FYNNEI. V was clipped by 0 bases and J by 3 bases; unmatched bases: 8. The CDR3 DNA follows: TGTGCCAGCAGTGAAGCCTCAGCGGGAGGGAAATACTACGAGCAGTACTTC. Its translation: CASSEASAGGKYYEQYF. The full variable domain, rest sourced from reference TRBV2 and TRBJ2-7, is EPEVTQTPSHQVTQMGQEVILRCVPISNHLYFYWYRQILGQKVEFLVSFYNNEISEKSEIFDDQFSVERPDGSNFTLKIRSTKLEDSAMYFCASSEASAGGKYYEQYFGPGTRLTVT.